The T cell receptor beta chain under discussion was sequenced for a study of T cell responses to AZD1222 COVID-19 vaccine. The CDR3 runs 16 residues. The V and J ends lost 4 bases and 2 bases respectively, with 18 bases between them. CDR1 is SEHNR, CDR2 FQNEAQ, per germline (reference sequence). As to this clone: Its antigen is unknown.

Study results and caveats: At study baseline, merely five or six AZD1222 recipients were seropositive.

Sequencing was performed with immunoSEQ multiplex PCR; in TCRdb, only in-frame clones are kept and a portion is missing. This sample yields roughly 120,000 clones, of which 86% are seen a single time; 9.5% to 15% belongs to the top ten. The sequencing used peripheral blood, collected on day 0 of AZD1222 vaccination. The genes are TRBV7-9 and TRBJ2-7; unclear D gene. This receptor was taken from an adult in good health. The chain's CDR3 is CASSSDPLGGAYEQYF. The CDR3 DNA sequence: TGTGCCAGCAGCTCAGACCCATTGGGCGGCGCCTACGAGCAGTACTTC.